The 28 T cell receptor beta chains given below trace back to one sample, sequenced in a study of CD8 T cells in ankylosing spondylitis. From the 5' RACE reads, TCRdb called clonotypes with MiXCR, one entry per CDR3 protein. The sample gives a few hundred thousand distinct CDR3 sequences, over 9.5% of which show up once; 21% is in the top ten. The sequenced sample was blood, either unsorted or a sorted T cell fraction (not recorded which). The receptor set was obtained from a male donor with ankylosing spondylitis or in good health (not recorded which).

This clonotype was observed many times. V is TRBV5-1 and J is TRBJ2-3; the D gene could be TRBD1 or TRBD2 (5 bases each). This CDR3 spans 14 amino acids. Trimming took 2 bases from V and 2 from J, leaving 9 bases between them. Germline V gene lookup returns CDR1 SGHRS and CDR2 YFSETQ. CDR3 residues: CASSFGTDTDTQYF. The CDR3 nucleotides read TGCGCCAGCAGCTTCGGGACGGACACAGATACGCAGTATTTT. Drawing the rest from reference TRBV5-1 and TRBJ2-3, the complete variable domain is KAGVTQTPRYLIKTRGQQVTLSCSPISGHRSVSWYQQTPGQGLQFLFEYFSETQRNKGNFPGRFSGRQFSNSRSEMNVSTLELGDSALYLCASSFGTDTDTQYFGPGTRLTVL.

This clonotype was observed a handful of times. This chain joins TRBV5-1 and TRBJ1-2; D gene unclear. The V gene lost 0 bases and the J gene lost 4 bases, with 10 bases spanning the gap. Germline CDR1 and CDR2: SGHRS and YFSETQ. This CDR3 has 14 residues. Here the CDR3 reads CASSLGNGGYGYTF. The DNA of the CDR3 is TGCGCCAGCAGCTTGGGTAACGGTGGCTATGGCTACACCTTC. The whole variable domain, remainder taken from reference TRBV5-1 and TRBJ1-2, is KAGVTQTPRYLIKTRGQQVTLSCSPISGHRSVSWYQQTPGQGLQFLFEYFSETQRNKGNFPGRFSGRQFSNSRSEMNVSTLELGDSALYLCASSLGNGGYGYTFGSGTRLTVV.

This clonotype was seen a few times. The J gene is TRBJ1-3, the V gene TRBV20-1; 8 nucleotides match TRBD1. The germline gives CDR1 DFQATT, CDR2 SNEGSKA (reference sequence). With V trimmed by 0 bases and J by 0 bases, 10 bases remained unmatched. CDR3 size: 18 residues. CDR3 in amino acids: CSARDHGTGGISGNTIYF. The DNA for the CDR3 is TGCAGTGCTAGAGACCACGGGACAGGCGGAATCTCTGGAAACACCATATATTTT.

This sequence joins TRBV12-3 or TRBV12-4 and TRBJ1-1, with D hard to call. CDR3 length equals 13 residues. V shed 2 bases and J shed 3 bases, with 7 bases lying between them. CDR3 residues: CASSLSGHTEAFF. The CDR3 coding sequence is TGTGCCAGCAGTTTATCCGGGCACACTGAAGCTTTCTTT.

This clonotype was seen ten or more times. The gene calls are TRBV7-8 and TRBJ1-2; D possibly corresponds to TRBD1 (5 bases). Trimming removed 3 bases from V and 4 bases from J, with 12 bases in between. Germline CDR1 reads SGHVS; CDR2 reads FQNEAQ. The CDR3 has 14 residues. The CDR3 DNA is TGTGCCAGCAGCTTCCAGACAGAATTCTATGGCTACACCTTC. Its protein is CASSFQTEFYGYTF.

This clonotype has only a few counts. This chain joins TRBV2 and TRBJ1-5, with TRBD1 matching 7 bases. V lost 6 bases and J lost 7; bases outside the gene matches: 9. Germline V gene data show CDR1 as SNHLY and CDR2 as FYNNEI. The CDR3 has 14 residues. DNA of the CDR3: TGTGCCAGCAGGATGACAGGGTCCAGACAGCCCCAGCATTTT. Its translation is CASRMTGSRQPQHF.

This clonotype appeared a few times. This sequence joins TRBV10-2 and TRBJ2-3; tentatively, D is TRBD1 or TRBD2 (5 bases each). There are 13 residues in the CDR3. Germline V lookup: CDR1 WSHSY, CDR2 SAAADI. V shed 8 bases and J shed 2 bases, with 11 bases lying between them. CDR3 nucleotides: TGCGCCAGCGGCAGGGAGAACACAGATACGCAGTATTTT. This encodes CASGRENTDTQYF.

This clonotype was observed at least ten times. The chain employs TRBV10-3 and TRBJ1-2, with 7 bases aligning to TRBD1. V was clipped by 6 bases and J by 3 bases; unmatched bases: 4. The CDR3 extends over 13 amino acids. CDR1 is ENHRY, CDR2 SYGVKD, per germline. CDR3 region: CAIRDTGDYGYTF. Here the CDR3 DNA reads TGTGCCATCAGGGATACAGGGGACTATGGCTACACCTTC.

The gene calls are TRBV12-3 or TRBV12-4 and TRBJ2-7, with D perhaps assigned TRBD1 or TRBD2 (5 bases each). The CDR3 totals 15 residues. Trimming took off 6 bases at V and 0 bases at J, with 15 bases between the two ends. The CDR3 loop reads CASSRGTVPSYEQYF. In DNA form, the CDR3 reads TGTGCCAGCAGCCGGGGCACAGTGCCCTCCTACGAGCAGTACTTC.

This clonotype was seen at least ten times. V is TRBV7-9 and J is TRBJ1-4; D remains unclear. This CDR3 is built from 14 residues. Between the trimmed V and J ends, which lost 3 bases and 0 bases, there was a span of 5 bases. The germline gives CDR1 SEHNR, CDR2 FQNEAQ (reference sequence). Written as DNA, the CDR3 is TGTGCCAGCAGCTTCGGGACAACTAATGAAAAACTGTTTTTT. Its protein is CASSFGTTNEKLFF.

This clonotype came up a few times. V and J are TRBV11-2 and TRBJ2-1; 13 bases are shared with TRBD2. The CDR3 length is 19 residues. Germline V lookup: CDR1 SGHAT, CDR2 FQNNGV. V shed 4 bases and J 0 bases; nucleotides not matched to a gene: 9. The CDR3 region is CASSWGTSGEPSSYNEQFF. CDR3 nucleotide sequence: TGTGCCAGCAGCTGGGGGACTAGCGGGGAGCCGAGCTCCTACAATGAGCAGTTCTTC.

This clonotype has at least ten counts. This chain connects TRBV28 to TRBJ2-1; possibly TRBD1 for D (5 bases). The V end was cut by 6 bases, the J end by 8 bases, with 11 bases between. This CDR3 spans 12 amino acids. Germline CDR1 reads MDHEN; CDR2 reads SYDVKM. Here the CDR3 reads CASRWSGYEQFF. In DNA form, the CDR3 reads TGTGCCAGCAGGTGGTCAGGGTATGAGCAGTTCTTC.

The sample holds many counts of this clonotype. The chain uses TRBV28 and TRBJ1-4, with TRBD1 matching 8 bases. Germline trimming cut 5 bases from V and 5 bases from J; bases unmatched to any gene: 4. In germline, CDR1 is MDHEN, CDR2 SYDVKM. The CDR3 covers 14 residues. Here the CDR3 DNA reads TGTGCCAGCAGTAAACAGGGGGTCAATGAAAAACTGTTTTTT. Its protein is CASSKQGVNEKLFF.

The table lists this clonotype with many counts. The chain combines TRBV12-3 or TRBV12-4 with TRBJ2-4; a possible D gene is TRBD2 (5 bases). V gave up 8 bases and J gave up 1 base, with 15 bases separating them. The CDR3 is made up of 15 amino acids. The CDR3 protein is CASSSPGSAKNIQYF. CDR3 in DNA: TGTGCCAGCTCCAGCCCGGGGTCTGCCAAAAACATTCAGTACTTC.

This clonotype turned up a few times. J is TRBJ2-3 and V is TRBV18; 10 bases match TRBD2. This CDR3 is built from 17 residues. The J segment lost 5 bases and the V segment lost 2 bases, leaving 10 bases of the junction unmatched. The V gene's germline CDR1 is KGHSH and CDR2 LQKENI. CDR3 coding DNA: TGTGCCAGCTCACCAGGACTCAGCGGGGGGGCTGGAGATACGCAGTATTTT. It is translated as CASSPGLSGGAGDTQYF.

A single count supports this clonotype. This clone may be a read error of a much larger clone one base away. The genes are TRBV7-9 and TRBJ2-1, with D maybe TRBD2 (6 bases). Germline-derived CDR1 and CDR2 are SEHNR and FQNEAQ (reference sequence). The CDR3 runs to 15 residues. CDR3 sequence: CASSTVRDLYNEQLF. In nucleotides, the CDR3 is TGTGCCAGCAGCACTGTCCGGGACTTGTACAATGAGCAGTTGTTC.

At least ten counts were recorded for this clonotype. This chain links TRBV7-2 with TRBJ1-3; D gene ambiguous. V was trimmed by 3 bases and J by 0 bases, leaving 6 bases between them. The CDR3 is 14 amino acids. CDR1 is SGHTA, CDR2 FQGNSA, per germline. The CDR3 here is CASSLLNSGNTIYF. The CDR3 DNA is TGTGCCAGCAGCTTGTTAAACTCTGGAAACACCATATATTTT. Full variable domain (remainder filled in from reference TRBV7-2 and TRBJ1-3): GAGVSQSPSNKVTEKGKDVELRCDPISGHTALYWYRQSLGQGLEFLIYFQGNSAPDKSGLPSDRFSAERTGGSVSTLTIQRTQQEDSAVYLCASSLLNSGNTIYFGEGSWLTVV.

The table lists this clonotype with a few counts. The chain has TRBV7-3 and TRBJ1-1; D might be TRBD1 (6 bases). V was shortened by 5 bases and J by 3 bases, with 16 bases between the two germline ends. Germline V gives CDR1 SGHTA, CDR2 FQGTGA. CDR3 size: 15 residues. The CDR3 loop is CASSLTDSPDTEAFF. The CDR3 DNA reads as TGTGCCAGCAGCCTCACGGACAGCCCCGACACTGAAGCTTTCTTT.

This clonotype was seen at least ten times. The chain links TRBV5-6 to TRBJ2-5, with D unresolved. The CDR3 loop spans 13 amino acids. CDR1 is SGHDT, CDR2 YYEEEE, per germline. The V gene lost 4 bases and the J gene lost 0 bases, with 7 bases spanning the gap. Here the CDR3 DNA reads TGTGCCAGCAGCGGAGACTACCAAGAGACCCAGTACTTC. This codes for CASSGDYQETQYF.

This clonotype has ten or more counts. J is TRBJ2-1 and V is TRBV12-3 or TRBV12-4; TRBD1 matches at 9 bases. V was clipped by 6 bases and J by 14 bases; unmatched bases: 11. The CDR3 is 13 residues long. The CDR3 DNA is TGTGCCAGCAGACTGATAGGACAGGGGCTAGAGTTCTTC. It is translated as CASRLIGQGLEFF.

The rearrangement uses TRBV7-2 and TRBJ2-7, with 7 bases lining up with TRBD1. CDR3 length: 17 residues. J lost 3 bases, V lost 5 bases, and 16 bases had no gene match. Looked up from germline, CDR1 is SGHTA and CDR2 is FQGNSA. The CDR3 DNA follows: TGTGCCAGCAGCCCAGGGGTCGAGGGGGCGCCCCTCTACGAGCAGTACTTC. Protein product: CASSPGVEGAPLYEQYF.

This clonotype was recorded many times. The V and J genes are TRBV24-1 and TRBJ2-3; a weak D match, TRBD2 (5 bases). V was clipped by 7 bases and J by 7 bases, with 20 bases between them. Looked up from germline, CDR1 is KGHDR and CDR2 is SFDVKD. The CDR3 has 15 residues. For the CDR3, the DNA is TGTGCCACCAGCCCCACCTGGGGAGTTATGAATACGCAGTATTTT. Encoded protein: CATSPTWGVMNTQYF.

There are many counts of this clonotype. This sequence joins TRBV5-1 and TRBJ2-1, with TRBD1 matching 8 bases. The V segment lost 4 bases and the J segment 6 bases; nucleotides outside the gene matches: 6. This CDR3 is built from 14 residues. The germline gives CDR1 SGHRS, CDR2 YFSETQ. The CDR3, as DNA: TGCGCCAGCAGCGCGGACAGGGCAGGCAATGAGCAGTTCTTC. It encodes CASSADRAGNEQFF.

The genes are TRBV28 and TRBJ2-5; 7 bases line up with TRBD2. CDR3 size: 14 residues. V was clipped by 8 bases and J by 1 base; unmatched bases: 7. Germline-derived CDR1 and CDR2 are MDHEN and SYDVKM. CDR3 DNA sequence: TGTGCCAGCTCCTTTCCTAGCGGCCAAGAGACCCAGTACTTC. Its protein product is CASSFPSGQETQYF.

This clonotype was counted at least ten times. V is TRBV12-3 or TRBV12-4 and J is TRBJ2-1; D uncertain. Trimming cost V 6 bases and J 5 bases, with 17 bases left between them. This CDR3 has 15 amino acids. The DNA for the CDR3 is TGTGCCAGCAGGGACCAGACTGGAATCAACAATGAGCAGTTCTTC. Its translation: CASRDQTGINNEQFF.

This clonotype showed up just a few times. The CDR3 sequence is CASSRGLPSTDTQYF. The CDR3 DNA is TGTGCCAGCAGCCGCGGACTGCCTAGCACAGATACGCAGTATTTT. The gene calls are TRBV7-6 and TRBJ2-3; tentatively, D is TRBD2 (5 bases). Germline V gene data show CDR1 as SGHVS and CDR2 as FNYEAQ. CDR3 length: 15 amino acids. The germline V and J ends were trimmed by 5 bases and 0 bases, with 12 bases remaining between them.

This clonotype was recorded a few times. The rearrangement uses TRBV20-1 and TRBJ2-5, with 9 bases matching TRBD1. Per germline, CDR1 DFQATT and CDR2 SNEGSKA (reference sequence). The CDR3 is 20 amino acids. V shed 5 bases, J shed 0 bases, and the junction held 22 bases outside the gene matches. Here the CDR3 DNA reads TGCAGTGCTCCCCCCGACCCAATCCCGGGACAGGGCCGGTACCAAGAGACCCAGTACTTC. Translation: CSAPPDPIPGQGRYQETQYF.

This clonotype was seen a few times. V and J are TRBV5-1 and TRBJ2-7; 10 bases are a match to TRBD1. Germline V lookup: CDR1 SGHRS, CDR2 YFSETQ. The CDR3 is 15 amino acids. V gave up 3 bases and J gave up 4 bases; unmatched junction bases: 7. The CDR3 protein is CASSWGTGAPYEQYF. CDR3 DNA: TGCGCCAGCAGCTGGGGGACAGGGGCCCCATACGAGCAGTACTTC. Drawing the rest from reference TRBV5-1 and TRBJ2-7, the complete variable domain is KAGVTQTPRYLIKTRGQQVTLSCSPISGHRSVSWYQQTPGQGLQFLFEYFSETQRNKGNFPGRFSGRQFSNSRSEMNVSTLELGDSALYLCASSWGTGAPYEQYFGPGTRLTVT.